The following is a TCR beta chain sequence with its context. Study processing details: Estimated nucleated cell counts came from reference gene primer amplification. Repertoires were generated with immunoSEQ multiplex PCR, while TCRdb's copy carries only in-frame clones and drops some. Clonal size and the V and J genes are those of that table, whereas D and trimming came from the DNA. The table includes about 200,000 clones, approximately 83% detected once. Germline V CDR1 and CDR2: LNHNV, YYDKDF (reference sequence). V trimming: 4 bases; J trimming: 5 bases; junction bases outside the gene matches: 8. The CDR3 consists of 15 residues. The sample belongs to a study of blood T cell repertoires in COVID-19. Study-wide context: Spain, Italy and the United States supplied samples that represented acute and convalescent COVID-19. The analysed material was cDNA or gDNA that came from T cells, B-cell-depleted T cells, or PBMCs.

Assignments of participants to cohorts depended upon their own reported clinical history. V usage is TRBV15 and J usage is TRBJ2-7; 10 positions match TRBD1. Input material: PBMCs or T cells enriched from blood (not recorded which). This receptor was identified in a middle-aged woman with acute COVID-19. The CDR3 here is CATSTGQGRMDEQYF. In nucleotides, the CDR3 is TGTGCCACCAGCACGGGACAGGGGCGTATGGACGAGCAGTACTTC. Full variable domain (outside the CDR3, taken from reference TRBV15 and TRBJ2-7): DAMVIQNPRYQVTQFGKPVTLSCSQTLNHNVMYWYQQKSSQAPKLLFHYYDKDFNNEADTPDNFQSRRPNTSFCFLDIRSPGLGDTAMYLCATSTGQGRMDEQYFGPGTRLTVT.